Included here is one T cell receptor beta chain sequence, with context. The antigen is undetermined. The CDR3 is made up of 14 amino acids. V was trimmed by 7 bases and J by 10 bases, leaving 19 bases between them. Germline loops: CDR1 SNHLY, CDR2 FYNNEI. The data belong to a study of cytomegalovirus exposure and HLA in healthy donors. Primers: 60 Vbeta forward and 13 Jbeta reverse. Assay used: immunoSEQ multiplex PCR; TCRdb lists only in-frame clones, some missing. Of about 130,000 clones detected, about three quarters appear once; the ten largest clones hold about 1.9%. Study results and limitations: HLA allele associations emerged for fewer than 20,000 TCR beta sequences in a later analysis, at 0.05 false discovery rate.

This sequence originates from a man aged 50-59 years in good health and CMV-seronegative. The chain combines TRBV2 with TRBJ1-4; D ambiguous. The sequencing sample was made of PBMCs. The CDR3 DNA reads TGTGCCAGCACCCTAGACGGTTTAAGAGGAAAACTGTTTTTT. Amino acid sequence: CASTLDGLRGKLFF.